This paragraph covers one T cell receptor beta chain sequence. The antigen this receptor binds is unknown. The record has no base qualities; no much larger clone is one base away. The data were obtained in a study of cytomegalovirus exposure and HLA in healthy donors (dated by TCRdb to the late 2010s). Concerning the study at large: In an earlier analysis of under 750 of the donors, 276 Gb of sequence data and about 110 million unique TCR beta sequences from 150 million to 200 million T cells were reported. The later analysis used no new phenotypic data to find candidate immune exposures, relying instead on TCR beta sequences and their occurrence across donors. A later genetic analysis used genome-wide SNP genotypes for about 60% of the roughly 700 donors, treating that subset as a discovery cohort. High-throughput TCR immunosequencing, statistical association of individual TCRs with disease status, and machine learning were combined to predict cytomegalovirus infection status. Across about 370 genotyped donors of the cohort, an average of about 240,000 unique TCR beta nucleotide sequences per donor were sequenced, and 15% to 20% of those sequences were non-productive. Class I and class II HLA loci were covered by the typing at four-digit resolution. The aim of the study was to test whether cataloging public T cell receptors could identify signatures of past pathogen exposure. A later analysis re-examined previously published TCR beta repertoires from just over 650 donors and added high-resolution HLA genotyping to investigate patterns of TCR occurrence. The T cell repertoires of about 700 subjects were profiled by immunosequencing and related to cytomegalovirus serostatus. The number of donors typed differed by locus, with about 629-640 for A, B, C, DRB1 and DQB1, approximately 500 for DQA1, over 600 for DPA1, and 400 to 490 for DPB1. In addition to the first cohort of several hundred subjects, a separate validation cohort of 120 different subjects was used. Roughly five DR-DQ haplotypes were handled as single units for association and clustering because linkage in the cohort was strong. The genetic ancestry cluster associated with self-reported Caucasian donors included about 81% of the 398 genotyped donors. Around 300 gigabases of sequencing data and 70 million to 85 million unique TCR sequences were included in an early release covering about 700 HLA-typed donors. An earlier analysis of several hundred of the donors used high-throughput TCR beta sequencing to judge whether each TCR beta V gene segment behaved as functional or pseudogenic. All discovery cohort repertoires had been generated on a single sequencing platform. Alongside the repertoire data, information on donor age, sex, ethnicity and CMV serostatus was compiled. The paper's findings and limits, for the study overall: A group of highly shared sequence variants was considered likely to be a technical artifact of the sequencing pipeline. Only TCR beta chains were sequenced in this cohort, and the absence of alpha or paired-chain data limited detectable features. HLA typing was unavailable for some donors at each locus, so association tests used only the typed subset. Sequencing depth was assumed to be roughly uniform across donors in the presence/absence analyses, though that assumption may not hold. An earlier analysis of 587 of the donors showed that most TCR beta V segments appeared in productive rearrangements either about 90% or about 30% of the time, which broadly matched IMGT annotations. An association between a missense DCLRE1C variant and V-gene and J-gene trimming of TCR beta chains was found in a later genetic analysis and replicated in an independent cohort. In a later analysis, HLA-associated TCR beta chains showed more clonal expansion and lower generation probabilities than non-associated chains that were equally common. When HLA alleles, especially DR and DQ, strongly co-occurred, attributing TCR associations to individual alleles was difficult. A later analysis found that TCR association rates varied across HLA loci, with DRB1 alleles showing the most associated TCRs and HLA-C alleles the fewest. Linkage disequilibrium might explain the correlated functional status among segregating V segments, but an unknown experimental factor could not be ruled out. According to the authors, the approach could potentially be generalized to other disease states and immunological phenotypes. For the cohort, immune exposure information was limited to CMV serostatus. Most CMV-associated TCR beta chains appeared to be HLA-restricted in a later analysis, and the HLA associations seemed to be driven largely by CMV exposure. A further reported finding was that TCR beta sequences accurately predicted the HLA-A and HLA-B alleles for most subjects in the first cohort. Most TCR sequences were seen in very few donors, while some public TCRs were found in many individuals. In vitro tests confirmed that a few of the cytomegalovirus-associated TCR beta chains recognize cytomegalovirus antigens. At a false discovery rate of 0.05, a later analysis linked some 17,000 TCR beta sequences to specific HLA alleles. According to a later analysis, parvovirus B19, influenza, CMV and Epstein-Barr virus appeared linked to several top co-occurrence clusters. The 87-base-pair reads could not distinguish some IMGT-functional V segments, including TRBV6-2 and TRBV6-3, so those segments were excluded. Because counts were too low, seventeen rarely observed V segments, including chromosome 9 orphons, were excluded from the earlier analysis of some 540 of the donors. According to a later genetic analysis, donors in an Asian-associated ancestry cluster had fewer N-insertions in productive TCRs than the approximately 670-donor mean. A total of roughly 160 TCR beta chains were listed by the study as associated with cytomegalovirus. The classifier was reported to diagnose cytomegalovirus status with high specificity and sensitivity in both the original cohort and the validation cohort.

In total, 600 or so healthy bone marrow donors made up the cohort. All cohort members were sampled while nominally healthy, although unrecorded immune exposures were likely present. The donor tested CMV seropositive, placing the donor among the 250 to 350 seropositive members of the cohort. A peripheral blood sample was collected from each donor, and TCR beta sequencing was performed on peripheral blood mononuclear cells. Genomic DNA extraction from the blood cell samples was performed with the Qiagen DNeasy Blood Extraction Kit. Library preparation used the immunoSEQ multiplex PCR assay. For the multiplex PCR, a mixture combining 60 forward primers for TCR Vbeta segments and 13 reverse primers for TCR Jbeta segments was used. A multiplex PCR assay on genomic DNA amplified the CDR3 region of rearranged TCR beta genes. The Illumina HiSeq System was used to sequence the amplified TCR beta libraries as 87-base-pair reads. On the study's bioinformatics: A later analysis tallied 75 million to 95 million unique TCR beta chains across the 660 or so repertoires, and some 10 million of those chains were shared by two or more donors. Raw reads were error-corrected and collapsed into unique sequences with a nearest-neighbor algorithm that merged closely related sequences to remove PCR and sequencing errors. V, D and J gene segments were assigned by aligning CDR3 sequences to IMGT reference sequences. Each retained sequence needed at least a six-nucleotide match to both a V gene segment and a J gene segment. Rearrangements were classified as productive when the CDR3 lacked stop codons and remained in frame with V and J, and all other rearrangements were classified as non-productive. Following IMGT convention, CDR3 was defined as the stretch from the second conserved V-encoded cysteine to the conserved J-encoded phenylalanine. The earlier analysis of a few hundred of the donors excluded any sequence lacking an unambiguous match to a single V gene segment. In an earlier analysis of about 590 of the donors, a V segment was called functional when productive rearrangements were above 56.7%, and segregating when the standard deviation between donors exceeded 5%. To diagnose cytomegalovirus status from the catalog of TCR beta chain sequences, a statistical classification framework was built. V and J gene assignment, in a later analysis, came from comparing TCR nucleotide sequences with IMGT/GENE-DB human TR gene sequences. The TCRdist pipeline was used in a later analysis to assign CDR3 sequences and most-parsimonious VDJ recombination scenarios. In a later analysis, every TCR beta chain was defined by the combination of its CDR3 amino acid sequence and its V-gene family, and reads without a unique V-gene family were dropped. In a later analysis, 550 to 650 highly shared, low-generation-probability nucleotide sequences were removed to address suspected cross-contamination and a sequencing artifact. In a later analysis, a clonal expansion index was calculated for each public chain from normalized within-repertoire ranks of inferred template counts. A later analysis computed generation probabilities with a VDJ recombination model fitted to out-of-frame rearrangements, and checked the results against IGoR. In a later analysis, hypergeometric tests were used to score TCR-TCR, TCR-HLA and TCR-CMV co-occurrence, with a repertoire-size bias correction applied to TCR pairs. A later analysis estimated false discovery rates by permuting HLA or CMV assignments 20 times. A later analysis grouped co-occurring TCRs with DBSCAN, adding TCRdist sequence similarity when clustering within HLA-allele-positive subsets. Repertoires with fewer than 30,000 or more than 120,000 public chains, plus five repertoires with anomalous nucleotide sharing, were excluded from co-occurrence clustering. TCRdb retrieved this table from immuneACCESS and kept in-frame rearrangements only. Not all clones are present; in checked studies, unresolved V genes account for under half, and no reason is known for the remainder. V and J calls and clone size come straight from that table; D and trimming were deduced from the DNA. For this sample the table gives approximately 90,000 clones, of which just under 70% were detected only once. About 15% of the sample rests with the top ten.

Taken from the germline V gene, the CDR1 and CDR2 loops are SGDLS and YYNGEE. From the cysteine through the phenylalanine, the CDR3 covers 15 amino acids. Left in the record is the CDR3 DNA by itself, 45 bases read in frame from the first base. V is pruned by 3 bases and J by 9 bases, leaving 7 bases of the junction without a gene match. The sequenced sample consisted of PBMCs. Recombination joined TRBV9 with TRBJ2-1, and TRBD1 aligns with 12 junction nucleotides. The receptor was derived from a woman aged 45-65 years in good health and CMV-seropositive. The DNA is as follows: TGTGCCAGCAGCGGGTCCGGGACAGGGGGCACTGAGCAGTTCTTC. The encoded protein is CASSGSGTGGTEQFF.